This is a list of T cell receptor beta chains from one sample in a study of breast tumors, draining lymph nodes, adjacent tissues. TCRdb re-called the multiplex PCR reads through MiXCR, storing one row per CDR3 protein. The table records 66,000 or so distinct CDR3 sequences, 40% to 55% of them present only once. Sequencing was done on a sample of breast tumor tissue. The receptors come from a female donor with breast cancer. Some clones in this sample may be carry-over from other donors' samples. The conserved cysteine and the conserved F or W are not part of the CDR3 here.

j_gene | v_gene | CDR3aa
TRBJ1-2 | TRBV2 | ASSKDRAYGYT
TRBJ2-7 | TRBV7-9 | ASSLLFSGPYEQY
TRBJ1-5 | TRBV19 | ASSTSGTGRHSNQPQH
TRBJ1-6 | TRBV20-1 | SAREARGNSPLH
TRBJ2-2 | TRBV3-1 | ASSHSGTGLGGELF
TRBJ2-7 | TRBV10-3 | AIREAGGNEQY
TRBJ2-1 | TRBV7-3 | ASSSVAGEVYNEQF
TRBJ2-5 | TRBV20-1 | SAREPGTRSTQY
TRBJ1-2 | TRBV12-3/TRBV12-4 | ASSNRFDKGGYT
TRBJ1-5 | TRBV10-2 | ASGQSNSNQPQH
TRBJ2-1 | TRBV7-3 | ASSSIGGRNNEQF
TRBJ2-1 | TRBV11-1 | ASSLAWGRGGRAYNEQF
TRBJ1-2 | TRBV12-3/TRBV12-4 | ASSLTSGSFYGYT
TRBJ2-3 | TRBV7-9 | ASSLGKATGATDTQY
TRBJ1-3 | TRBV7-6 | ASSRLMGHTIY
TRBJ1-5 | TRBV7-2 | ASSDRRNQPQH
TRBJ2-1 | TRBV2 | ASSEVQYNEQF
TRBJ1-2 | TRBV19 | ASSISGPQGANYGYT
TRBJ1-2 | TRBV11-2 | ASSLETPLYGYT
TRBJ1-2 | TRBV7-9 | ASSPGQSYGYT
TRBJ1-2 | TRBV27 | ASSPSTGPLANYGYT
TRBJ2-1 | TRBV20-1 | SARDEGGRGYNEQF
TRBJ2-3 | TRBV7-9 | ASSPRGLAVGTDTQY
TRBJ1-2 | TRBV3-1 | ASSSQGKGYT
TRBJ2-7 | TRBV20-1 | SANLVGLAGGYEQY
TRBJ2-7 | TRBV3-1 | ASSQGGGGSDEQY
TRBJ2-1 | TRBV7-9 | ASSFYICSAEQRSSYNEQF
TRBJ2-5 | TRBV12-3/TRBV12-4 | ASSSRTSGSETQY
TRBJ2-2 | TRBV2 | ASTQLGSVGGVSTGELF
TRBJ2-5 | TRBV9 | ASSAGQGAETQY
TRBJ2-1 | TRBV10-1 | ASSAGTSRADEQF
TRBJ1-2 | TRBV27 | ASSLSGGLGYT
TRBJ2-6 | TRBV20-1 | SARAAGANVLT
TRBJ2-2 | TRBV30 | AWSGLAGGAGELF
TRBJ2-3 | TRBV4-2 | ASSQDRSNLFTDTRY
TRBJ2-3 | TRBV7-2 | ASRISGGANTQY
TRBJ2-3 | TRBV2 | ASSELAGAPDTQY